One sample yielded the 5 T cell receptor beta chains listed below, sequenced in a study of shared clonotypes between healthy human individuals. Using immunoSEQ multiplex PCR, the repertoire was profiled, and TCRdb retains in-frame clones only, with some absent. In the table there are around 1 million clones, 60% to 85% of which are singletons. Source material: memory CD4+ T cells sorted from blood. Subset specified: CD45RA-negative fraction. Every receptor here comes from a man aged 18 to 29 in good health.

This chain joins TRBV7-2 and TRBJ2-1, with 7 bases identical to TRBD2. Trimming at V came to 6 bases and at J to 1 base, leaving 6 bases not matched to a gene. CDR1 SGHTA and CDR2 FQGNSA come from the germline V gene. There are 15 residues in the CDR3. CDR3 protein: CASRLTSDSYNEQFF. The CDR3 DNA reads as TGTGCCAGCAGACTAACTAGCGATTCCTACAATGAGCAGTTCTTC.

A remark on this clone: This sample includes further DNA sequences coding for the same CDR3. This sequence joins TRBV5-1 and TRBJ2-5, with 10 bases aligning to TRBD2. CDR1 and CDR2 from the germline V gene are SGHRS and YFSETQ. V shed 2 bases and J 1 base; nucleotides not matched to a gene: 5. This CDR3 spans 16 amino acids. DNA of the CDR3: TGCGCCAGCAGCTTACGTCCTAGCGGGAGCCAAGAGACCCAGTACTTC. This encodes CASSLRPSGSQETQYF.

As concerns this clone: Additional DNA sequences in this sample encode the identical CDR3. The chain uses TRBV19 and TRBJ2-5; the D is unclear. Germline values: CDR1 LNHDA, CDR2 SQIVND (reference sequence). The CDR3 extends over 12 amino acids. V was shortened by 3 bases and J by 4 bases, with 6 bases between the two germline ends. CDR3 sequence reads: CASSISGETQYF. In DNA form, the CDR3 reads TGTGCCAGTAGTATCAGTGGAGAGACCCAGTACTTC.

The chain combines TRBV7-9 with TRBJ2-7, with a weak D call TRBD2 (6 bases). The V gene's germline CDR1 is SEHNR and CDR2 FQNEAQ (reference sequence). The V gene lost 1 base and the J gene lost 3 bases, with 10 bases spanning the gap. The CDR3 runs 14 residues. The CDR3 region has the DNA TGTGCCAGCAGCTTAGGCGGGGTTCTCTACGAGCAGTACTTC. Its protein is CASSLGGVLYEQYF.

There are a few counts of this clone. V gene TRBV7-9 combines with J gene TRBJ2-3; 13 bases fit TRBD2. Germline V lookup: CDR1 SEHNR, CDR2 FQNEAQ (reference sequence). V gave up 5 bases and J gave up 3 bases; unmatched junction bases: 2. The CDR3 length is 15 residues. Here the CDR3 reads CASSPTSGGTDTQYF. The CDR3, as DNA: TGTGCCAGCAGCCCGACTAGCGGGGGGACAGATACGCAGTATTTT.